One sample yielded the 16 T cell receptor beta chains listed below, sequenced in a study of early stage breast cancer tumors. Produced via immunoSEQ multiplex PCR; TCRdb's table is partial and in-frame only. The sample includes 5,900 or so clones, 65% to 80% seen only once; the top ten take less than 10%. What was sequenced was breast tumor tissue. All receptors come from a person aged 55 to 75 with breast cancer.

This clone has only a few counts. CDR3 sequence: CAWSPGLQETQYF. The CDR3 DNA is TGTGCCTGGAGCCCGGGACTACAAGAGACCCAGTACTTC. This rearrangement joins TRBV30 to TRBJ2-5; 7 bases match TRBD2. V lost 3 bases and J lost 2; bases outside the gene matches: 3. The CDR3 spans 13 residues. Germline CDR1 is GTSNPN and CDR2 is SVGIG (reference sequence).

The chain employs TRBV6-5 and TRBJ1-1; 9 nucleotides line up with TRBD1. Per the germline V gene, CDR1 is MNHEY and CDR2 is SVGAGI. V trimming: 4 bases; J trimming: 1 base; junction bases outside the gene matches: 1. The CDR3 consists of 14 residues. The DNA for the CDR3 is TGTGCCAGCAGTTTGGACAGGGGGAACACTGAAGCTTTCTTT. This translates into CASSLDRGNTEAFF.

The CDR3, as DNA: TGTGCCAGTATGGAGACAGGGAACTACGAGCAGTACTTC. It specifies CASMETGNYEQYF. The rearrangement links TRBV19 to TRBJ2-7; 7 bases fit TRBD1. There are 13 residues in the CDR3. CDR1 LNHDA and CDR2 SQIVND come from the germline V gene (reference sequence). V shed 7 bases, J shed 3 bases, and the junction held 6 bases outside the gene matches.

The chain couples TRBV9 to TRBJ2-2; 7 bases align to TRBD1. The CDR3 is 16 residues long. The junction had 7 bases not matched to a gene; V was cut back by 4 bases and J by 1 base. The germline gives CDR1 SGDLS, CDR2 YYNGEE. The CDR3 sequence is CASSTNRQGNTGELFF. CDR3 DNA sequence: TGTGCCAGCAGCACGAACAGACAGGGGAACACCGGGGAGCTGTTTTTT.

In this sample, this clone turned up a few times. The V call is TRBV4-1, the J call TRBJ1-5, with D hard to call. Germline V CDR1 and CDR2: MGHRA, YSYEKL. V was clipped by 0 bases and J by 5 bases, with 5 bases between them. This CDR3 contains 13 residues. CDR3: CASSQDLYQPQHF. CDR3 coding DNA: TGCGCCAGCAGCCAAGATCTTTATCAGCCCCAGCATTTT.

This clone occurred once. The gene calls are TRBV30 and TRBJ2-4; maybe TRBD2 (5 bases). Deletions cut 0 bases from V and 6 bases from J, with 12 bases between. CDR1 and CDR2 from the germline V gene are GTSNPN and SVGIG (reference sequence). The CDR3 contains 14 residues. The DNA for the CDR3 is TGTGCCTGGAGTGTATCCGGGGTTGCAAACATTCAGTACTTC. This translates into CAWSVSGVANIQYF.

The genes are TRBV5-1 and TRBJ2-5, with D possibly being TRBD1 or TRBD2 (5 bases each). The CDR3 is made up of 11 amino acids. V was trimmed by 7 bases and J by 5 bases, leaving 9 bases between them. Looked up from germline, CDR1 is SGHRS and CDR2 is YFSETQ. The CDR3 nucleotides read TGCGCCAGCCACGAGGGGGAGACCCAGTACTTC. This encodes CASHEGETQYF.

The chain has TRBV5-1 and TRBJ1-4, with D unclear. V lost 0 bases to trimming and J lost 4 bases, with 7 bases between them. Germline V gives CDR1 SGHRS, CDR2 YFSETQ. The CDR3 runs to 14 residues. This CDR3 reads CASSLERINEKLFF. The CDR3 bases are TGCGCCAGCAGCTTGGAACGGATTAATGAAAAACTGTTTTTT.

The CDR3 region is CASAVDRLNTEAFF. The CDR3 region has the DNA TGCGCCAGCGCTGTCGACAGACTAAACACTGAAGCTTTCTTT. This sequence joins TRBV5-1 and TRBJ1-1, with D perhaps matching TRBD1 (5 bases). The CDR3 is made up of 14 amino acids. Germline loops: CDR1 SGHRS, CDR2 YFSETQ. V gave up 7 bases and J gave up 2 bases, with 15 bases separating them. Full variable domain (remainder filled in from reference TRBV5-1 and TRBJ1-1): KAGVTQTPRYLIKTRGQQVTLSCSPISGHRSVSWYQQTPGQGLQFLFEYFSETQRNKGNFPGRFSGRQFSNSRSEMNVSTLELGDSALYLCASAVDRLNTEAFFGQGTRLTVV.

The chain employs TRBV19 and TRBJ1-5; perhaps TRBD1 as D (6 bases). This CDR3 has 16 residues. CDR1 and CDR2 (germline): LNHDA, SQIVND (reference sequence). V lost 3 bases to trimming and J lost 6 bases, with 18 bases between them. The CDR3 protein is CASSIGGGQGSQPQHF. The CDR3 DNA reads TGTGCCAGTAGTATCGGGGGCGGGCAGGGAAGTCAGCCCCAGCATTTT.

The chain joins TRBV30 to TRBJ2-1; no reliable D call. Looked up from germline, CDR1 is GTSNPN and CDR2 is SVGIG (reference sequence). V was trimmed by 6 bases and J by 5 bases, leaving 17 bases between them. This CDR3 is built from 14 residues. CDR3 protein: CACRPIGYDNEQFF. The CDR3 nucleotides read TGTGCCTGCCGCCCCATAGGGTACGACAATGAGCAGTTCTTC.

This clone is a singleton in its sample. This chain connects TRBV5-6 to TRBJ1-2; tentative D call: TRBD1 (5 bases). CDR3 length: 14 residues. Deletions cut 0 bases from V and 8 bases from J, with 14 bases between. Germline V gene sequence: CDR1 SGHDT, CDR2 YYEEEE. DNA for the CDR3: TGTGCCAGCAGCTTGGACGGGGCAGGACGGGGCTACACCTTC. Protein sequence: CASSLDGAGRGYTF.

This sequence joins TRBV12-5 and TRBJ2-1, with unresolved D. The CDR3 is made up of 13 amino acids. Germline-derived CDR1 and CDR2 are LGHNT and FRNRAP. V was cut by 5 bases and J by 10 bases, with 15 bases left in between. CDR3 DNA sequence: TGTGCTAGTGGTATTGACGGGTTCGGAGAGCAGTTCTTC. As protein: CASGIDGFGEQFF. Variable domain in full (rest from reference TRBV12-5 and TRBJ2-1): DARVTQTPRHKVTEMGQEVTMRCQPILGHNTVFWYRQTMMQGLELLAYFRNRAPLDDSGMPKDRFSAEMPDATLATLKIQPSEPRDSAVYFCASGIDGFGEQFFGPGTRLTVL.

The rearrangement joins TRBV6-5 to TRBJ1-2; no definite D call. The V end was cut by 2 bases, the J end by 2 bases, with 9 bases between. Germline V gene lookup returns CDR1 MNHEY and CDR2 SVGAGI. The CDR3 spans 14 residues. Here the CDR3 DNA reads TGTGCCAGCAGTTACCTGGGAACAAACTATGGCTACACCTTC. As protein: CASSYLGTNYGYTF.

This chain uses TRBV14 with TRBJ2-1; tentatively, D is TRBD2 (6 bases). The CDR3 is made up of 15 amino acids. Trimming took off 0 bases at V and 9 bases at J, with 15 bases between the two ends. Germline CDR1 and CDR2: SGHDN and FVKESK. Here the CDR3 reads CASSQEGQWGGEQFF. In nucleotides, the CDR3 is TGTGCCAGCAGCCAAGAGGGGCAGTGGGGAGGTGAGCAGTTCTTC.

The rearrangement links TRBV7-8 to TRBJ2-1, with TRBD2 matching over 13 bases. CDR1 and CDR2 from the germline V gene are SGHVS and FQNEAQ. This CDR3 spans 17 amino acids. The V segment lost 2 bases and the J segment 4 bases; nucleotides outside the gene matches: 5. In DNA, the CDR3 is TGTGCCAGCAGCTTACCCAGGACTAGCGGGAGTTACAATGAGCAGTTCTTC. Encoded protein: CASSLPRTSGSYNEQFF. The full variable domain, with the rest looked up from reference TRBV7-8 and TRBJ2-1, is GAGVSQSPRYKVAKRGQDVALRCDPISGHVSLFWYQQALGQGPEFLTYFQNEAQLDKSGLPSDRFFAERPEGSVSTLKIQRTQQEDSAVYLCASSLPRTSGSYNEQFFGPGTRLTVL.